This T cell receptor (beta chain) was sequenced for a study of CD8+ T cells in alopecia areata. With regard to this clone: Its antigen is as yet unknown.

cDNA reverse transcribed from extracted RNA served as the sequencing template. TCRdb's table, derived via immunoSEQ multiplex PCR, lists solely in-frame clones and lacks some. The sample contains 200,000 to 250,000 clones, around three fifths of which appear only once. This CDR3 has 14 amino acids. Germline values: CDR1 MNHEY, CDR2 SMNVEV (reference sequence). V dropped 10 bases and J dropped 3 bases, with 18 bases sitting between them. Regarding the study as a whole: Sequencing of scalp samples also includes resident alphabeta T cells from normal skin.

The sample's treatment: oral pan-JAK inhibitor, 5-10 mg twice daily. It was from alopecia areata patients that lesional scalp punch biopsies and peripheral blood were collected. The sequence was obtained from a human donor with alopecia areata. The chain joins TRBV27 to TRBJ1-1; D gene unclear. Material: CD4+ T cells sorted from blood, obtained at week 4, from a patient treated with tofacitinib. The CDR3 DNA is TGTGCCACCTCCCGGCGGGCGTACGACACTGAAGCTTTCTTT. Protein: CATSRRAYDTEAFF.